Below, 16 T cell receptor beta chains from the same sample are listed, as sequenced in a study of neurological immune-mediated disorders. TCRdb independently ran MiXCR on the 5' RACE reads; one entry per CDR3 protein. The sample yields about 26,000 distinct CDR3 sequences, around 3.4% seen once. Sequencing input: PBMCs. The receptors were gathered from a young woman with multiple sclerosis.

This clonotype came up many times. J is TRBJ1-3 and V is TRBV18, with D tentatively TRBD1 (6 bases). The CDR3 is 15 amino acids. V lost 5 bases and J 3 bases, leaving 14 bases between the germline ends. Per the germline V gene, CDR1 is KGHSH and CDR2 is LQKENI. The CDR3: CASSRDNFGGNTIYF. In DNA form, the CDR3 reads TGTGCCAGCTCAAGGGACAACTTTGGTGGAAACACCATATATTTT.

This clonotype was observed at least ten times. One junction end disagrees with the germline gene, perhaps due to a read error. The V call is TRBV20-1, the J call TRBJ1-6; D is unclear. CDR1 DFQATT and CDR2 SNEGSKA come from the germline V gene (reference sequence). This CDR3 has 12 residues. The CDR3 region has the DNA TGCAGTGCTAGAGACGCAAATTCACCCCTCAACTTT. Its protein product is CSARDANSPLNF.

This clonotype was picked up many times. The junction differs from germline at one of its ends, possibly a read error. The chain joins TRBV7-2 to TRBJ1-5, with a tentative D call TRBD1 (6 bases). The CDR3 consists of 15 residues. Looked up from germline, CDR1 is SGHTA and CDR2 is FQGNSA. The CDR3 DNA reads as TGTGCCAGCAGCAGGACAGCTTATAGCAATCAGCCCCAGAATTTT. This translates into CASSRTAYSNQPQNF.

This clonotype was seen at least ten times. The CDR3 region is CSAIDRGKTQYF. CDR3 DNA: TGCAGTGCCATAGACAGGGGGAAGACCCAGTACTTC. The chain recombines TRBV20-1 with TRBJ2-5; TRBD1 aligns across 9 bases. The germline gives CDR1 DFQATT, CDR2 SNEGSKA (reference sequence). CDR3 length equals 12 residues. V shed 6 bases, J shed 6 bases, and the junction held 5 bases outside the gene matches.

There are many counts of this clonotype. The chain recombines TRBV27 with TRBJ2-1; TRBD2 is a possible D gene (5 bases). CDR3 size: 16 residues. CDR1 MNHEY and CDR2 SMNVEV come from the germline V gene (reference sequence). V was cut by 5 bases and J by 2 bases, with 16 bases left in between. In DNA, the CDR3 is TGTGCCAGCAGTCTCCGGCGGGCGGTTACCTACAATGAGCAGTTCTTC. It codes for CASSLRRAVTYNEQFF.

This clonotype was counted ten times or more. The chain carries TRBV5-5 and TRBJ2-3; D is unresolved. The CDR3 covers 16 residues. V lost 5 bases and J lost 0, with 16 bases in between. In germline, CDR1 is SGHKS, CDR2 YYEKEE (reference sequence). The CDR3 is CASRQQTGQSTDTQYF. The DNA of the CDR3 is TGTGCCAGCAGACAACAAACGGGCCAAAGCACAGATACGCAGTATTTT.

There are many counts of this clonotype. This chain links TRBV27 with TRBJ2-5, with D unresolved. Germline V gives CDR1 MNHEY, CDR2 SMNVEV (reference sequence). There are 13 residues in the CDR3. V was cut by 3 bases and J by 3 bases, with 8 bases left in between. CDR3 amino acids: CASSFDGEETQYF. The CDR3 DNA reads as TGTGCCAGCAGTTTCGATGGTGAAGAGACCCAGTACTTC.

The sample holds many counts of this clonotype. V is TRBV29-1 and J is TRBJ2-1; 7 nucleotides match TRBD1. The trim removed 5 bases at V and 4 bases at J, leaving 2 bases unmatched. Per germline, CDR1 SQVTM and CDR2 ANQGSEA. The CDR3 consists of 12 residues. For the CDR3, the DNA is TGCAGCGTTACCAGGGGGTACAATGAGCAGTTCTTC. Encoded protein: CSVTRGYNEQFF.

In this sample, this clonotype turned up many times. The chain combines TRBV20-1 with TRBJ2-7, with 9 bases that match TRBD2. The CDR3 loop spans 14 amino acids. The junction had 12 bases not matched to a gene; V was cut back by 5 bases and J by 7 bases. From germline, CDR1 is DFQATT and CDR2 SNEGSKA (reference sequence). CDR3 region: CSAEVGGRAREQYF. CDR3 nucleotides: TGCAGTGCTGAGGTGGGCGGGAGGGCCCGAGAGCAGTACTTC.

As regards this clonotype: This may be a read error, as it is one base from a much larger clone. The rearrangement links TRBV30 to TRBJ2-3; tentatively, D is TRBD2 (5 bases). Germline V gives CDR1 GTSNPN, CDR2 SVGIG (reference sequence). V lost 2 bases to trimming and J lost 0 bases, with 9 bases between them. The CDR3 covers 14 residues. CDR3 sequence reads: CAWSPSSSTDTQYF. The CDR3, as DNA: TGTGCCTGGAGTCCTAGCAGTAGCACAGATACGCAGTATTTT.

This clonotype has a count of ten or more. The CDR3 bases are TGTGCCAGCAGCTTAGGAGTAGCGGGGGGCGGGTACGAGCAGTACTTC. Translating it yields CASSLGVAGGGYEQYF. V usage is TRBV7-2 and J usage is TRBJ2-7, with 10 bases aligning to TRBD2. Germline CDR1 is SGHTA and CDR2 is FQGNSA. Losses at the gene ends were 1 base for V and 4 bases for J; bases not matched to a gene: 7. The CDR3 is 16 residues long. The full variable domain, its missing parts supplied by reference TRBV7-2 and TRBJ2-7, is GAGVSQSPSNKVTEKGKDVELRCDPISGHTALYWYRQSLGQGLEFLIYFQGNSAPDKSGLPSDRFSAERTGGSVSTLTIQRTQQEDSAVYLCASSLGVAGGGYEQYFGPGTRLTVT.

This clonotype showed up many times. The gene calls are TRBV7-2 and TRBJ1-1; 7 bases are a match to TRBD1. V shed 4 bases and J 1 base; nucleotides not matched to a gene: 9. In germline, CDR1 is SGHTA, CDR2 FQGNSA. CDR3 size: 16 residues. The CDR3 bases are TGTGCCAGCAGCTCTATCGCCGGGACAGAGAACACTGAAGCTTTCTTT. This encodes CASSSIAGTENTEAFF.

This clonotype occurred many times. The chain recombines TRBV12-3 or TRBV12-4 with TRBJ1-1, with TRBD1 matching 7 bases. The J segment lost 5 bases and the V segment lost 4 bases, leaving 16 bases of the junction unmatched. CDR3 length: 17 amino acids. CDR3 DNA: TGTGCCAGCAGTTGGGGGACCAACAGGGGTTCGGAAACTGAAGCTTTCTTT. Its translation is CASSWGTNRGSETEAFF.

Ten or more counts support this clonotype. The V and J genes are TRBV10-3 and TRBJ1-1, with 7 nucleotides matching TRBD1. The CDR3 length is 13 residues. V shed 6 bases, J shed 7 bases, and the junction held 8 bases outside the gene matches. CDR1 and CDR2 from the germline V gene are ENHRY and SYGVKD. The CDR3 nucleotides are TGTGCCATCAGGATGGGACAGTCGAGTGAAGCTTTCTTT. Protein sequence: CAIRMGQSSEAFF.

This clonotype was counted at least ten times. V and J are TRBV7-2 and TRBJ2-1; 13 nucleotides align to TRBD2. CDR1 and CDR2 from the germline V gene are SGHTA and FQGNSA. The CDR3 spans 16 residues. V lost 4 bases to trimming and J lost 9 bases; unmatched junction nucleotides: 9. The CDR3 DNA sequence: TGTGCCAGCAGCTCCACTAGCGGGAGGGCCTCTAGTGAGCAGTTCTTC. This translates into CASSSTSGRASSEQFF. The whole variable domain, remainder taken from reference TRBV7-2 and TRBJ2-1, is GAGVSQSPSNKVTEKGKDVELRCDPISGHTALYWYRQSLGQGLEFLIYFQGNSAPDKSGLPSDRFSAERTGGSVSTLTIQRTQQEDSAVYLCASSSTSGRASSEQFFGPGTRLTVL.

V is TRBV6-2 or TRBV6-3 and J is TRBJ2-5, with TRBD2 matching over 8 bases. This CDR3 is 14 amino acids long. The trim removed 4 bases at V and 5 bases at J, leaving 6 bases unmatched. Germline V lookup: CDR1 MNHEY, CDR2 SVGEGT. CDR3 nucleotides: TGTGCCAGCAGTTCGACGACTAGCGTGGAGACCCAGTACTTC. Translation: CASSSTTSVETQYF.